The 8 T cell receptor beta chains reported below all come from one sample, sequenced in a study of cytomegalovirus exposure and HLA in healthy donors. The PCR used 60 Vbeta and 13 Jbeta primers. The assay was immunoSEQ multiplex PCR, and TCRdb's table has in-frame clones only and misses some. The table lists about 250,000 clones, roughly 91% of them singletons. Sequencing was carried out using PBMCs. The source of these receptors is a girl aged 2 to 10 in good health and CMV-seronegative.

The genes are TRBV10-2 and TRBJ1-1, with D possibly TRBD1 on 5 matching bases. From germline, CDR1 is WSHSY and CDR2 SAAADI. CDR3 length: 13 amino acids. The germline V and J ends were trimmed by 5 bases and 10 bases, with 17 bases remaining between them. In nucleotides, the CDR3 is TGCGCCAGCAGTAAAAACACAGGATCTACAGCTTTCTTT. This gives the protein CASSKNTGSTAFF.

The genes are TRBV6-1 and TRBJ2-1, with D unresolved. This CDR3 is built from 13 residues. The germline V gene has CDR1 MNHNS and CDR2 SASEGT. Between the trimmed V and J ends, which lost 6 bases and 5 bases, there was a span of 11 bases. The DNA for the CDR3 is TGTGCCAGCAGGATTGACAACAACAATGAGCAGTTCTTC. Protein product: CASRIDNNNEQFF.

This sequence joins TRBV11-2 and TRBJ1-1, with a tentative D call TRBD1 (5 bases). CDR1 and CDR2 from the germline V gene are SGHAT and FQNNGV. The CDR3 runs to 13 residues. The V and J ends lost 5 bases and 5 bases respectively, with 12 bases between them. The CDR3, as DNA: TGTGCCAGCAGCGCGACAGTTAGGACTGAAGCTTTCTTT. It is translated as CASSATVRTEAFF.

The chain joins TRBV7-3 to TRBJ2-1, with D possibly TRBD2 on 6 matching bases. V was trimmed by 1 base and J by 0 bases, leaving 19 bases between them. The CDR3 is 19 residues long. Per germline, CDR1 SGHTA and CDR2 FQGTGA. In nucleotides, the CDR3 is TGTGCCAGCAGCTTAAATGGGGTGGAGGGCCTCAGCTCCTACAATGAGCAGTTCTTC. Residues: CASSLNGVEGLSSYNEQFF. The whole variable domain, filled in from reference TRBV7-3 and TRBJ2-1, reads GAGVSQTPSNKVTEKGKYVELRCDPISGHTALYWYRQSLGQGPEFLIYFQGTGAADDSGLPNDRFFAVRPEGSVSTLKIQRTERGDSAVYLCASSLNGVEGLSSYNEQFFGPGTRLTVL.

The CDR3 here is CASNLDWTVSPWEQYF. In nucleotides, the CDR3 is TGTGCCAGCAACCTGGATTGGACTGTCTCTCCTTGGGAGCAGTACTTC. The chain recombines TRBV7-9 with TRBJ2-7; possibly TRBD2 for D (5 bases). The CDR3 consists of 16 residues. Germline assignment: CDR1 SEHNR and CDR2 FQNEAQ (reference sequence). Trimming took off 7 bases at V and 7 bases at J, with 26 bases between the two ends.

V gene TRBV19 combines with J gene TRBJ2-7; 8 bases align to TRBD2. The V gene's germline CDR1 is LNHDA and CDR2 SQIVND (reference sequence). V trimming: 8 bases; J trimming: 3 bases; junction bases outside the gene matches: 6. The CDR3 runs 13 residues. The CDR3 DNA is TGTGCCAGTGGATATAGCGGGAACTACGAGCAGTACTTC. This codes for CASGYSGNYEQYF.

The rearrangement joins TRBV13 to TRBJ2-4, with 8 bases that match TRBD2. The V segment lost 5 bases and the J segment 4 bases; nucleotides outside the gene matches: 10. Germline CDR1 reads PRHDT; CDR2 reads FYEKMQ (reference sequence). The CDR3 runs 16 residues. CDR3 region: CASSPPGTRQKNIQYF. The CDR3 DNA reads as TGTGCCAGCAGCCCCCCTGGGACTAGGCAGAAAAACATTCAGTACTTC.

This clone was recorded only once. This rearrangement joins TRBV6-1 to TRBJ1-2; no firm D call. Germline V gene data show CDR1 as MNHNS and CDR2 as SASEGT. The CDR3 runs 13 residues. Trimming cost V 2 bases and J 4 bases, with 8 bases left between them. CDR3: CASSEQEIYGYTF. The CDR3, as DNA: TGTGCCAGCAGTGAACAGGAAATCTATGGCTACACCTTC.